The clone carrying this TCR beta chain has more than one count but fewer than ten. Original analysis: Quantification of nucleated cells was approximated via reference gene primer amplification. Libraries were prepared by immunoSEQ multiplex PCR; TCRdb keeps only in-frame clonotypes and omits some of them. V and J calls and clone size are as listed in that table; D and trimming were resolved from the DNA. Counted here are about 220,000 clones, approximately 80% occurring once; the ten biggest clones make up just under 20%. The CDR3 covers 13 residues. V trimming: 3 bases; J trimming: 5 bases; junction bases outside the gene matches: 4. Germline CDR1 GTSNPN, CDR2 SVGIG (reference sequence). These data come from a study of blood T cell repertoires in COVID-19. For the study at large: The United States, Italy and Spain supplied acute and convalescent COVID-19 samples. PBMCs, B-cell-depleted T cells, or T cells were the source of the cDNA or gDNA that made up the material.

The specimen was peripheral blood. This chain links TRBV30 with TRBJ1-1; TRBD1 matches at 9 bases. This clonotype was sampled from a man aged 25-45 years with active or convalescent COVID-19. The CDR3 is CAWRAQGATEAFF. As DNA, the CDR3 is TGTGCCTGGAGGGCACAGGGGGCGACTGAAGCTTTCTTT.